The subject of this entry is one T cell receptor beta chain. These data belong to a study of Ad26.COV2.S vaccination and SARS-CoV-2 variants. The assay was immunoSEQ multiplex PCR, and TCRdb's table has in-frame clones only and misses some. There are more than 300,000 clones in the sample; around four fifths occur only once, and 2.1% lies in the top ten. Per germline, CDR1 LGHDT and CDR2 YNNKEL (reference sequence). CDR3 size: 16 residues. Trimming took off 1 base at V and 4 bases at J, with 14 bases between the two ends. Treatment: 19 received Ad26.COV2.S at low or high dose, single or two shots; several received placebo; per-sample allocation not given. The samples date from day 63 after the first vaccine or placebo injection.

The TCR originated in a person between 18 and 65 years old who received the Ad26.COV2.S COVID-19 vaccine or a placebo. Specimen: peripheral blood, collected in a trial of Ad26.COV2.S vaccine versus placebo. The genes are TRBV3-1 (or the pseudogene TRBV3-2) and TRBJ2-1; no clear D. The CDR3 nucleotides read TGTGCCAGCAGCCAAGGACCGGCGAATGGATACAATGAGCAGTTCTTC. Its protein product is CASSQGPANGYNEQFF.